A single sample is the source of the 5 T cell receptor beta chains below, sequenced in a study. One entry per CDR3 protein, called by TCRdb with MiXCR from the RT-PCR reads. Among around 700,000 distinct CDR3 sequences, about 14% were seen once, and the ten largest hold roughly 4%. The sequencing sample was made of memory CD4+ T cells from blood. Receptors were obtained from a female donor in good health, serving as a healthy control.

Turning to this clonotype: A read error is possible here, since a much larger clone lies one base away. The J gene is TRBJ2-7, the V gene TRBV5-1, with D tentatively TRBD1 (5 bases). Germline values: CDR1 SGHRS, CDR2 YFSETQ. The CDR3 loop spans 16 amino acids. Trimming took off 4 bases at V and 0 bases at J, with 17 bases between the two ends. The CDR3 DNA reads TGCGCCAGCAGCCCCCTGAAAGGGGTTGGCTCCTACGAGCAGTACTTC. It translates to CASSPLKGVGSYEQYF. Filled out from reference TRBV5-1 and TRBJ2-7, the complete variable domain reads KAGVTQTPRYLIKTRGQQVTLSCSPISGHRSVSWYQQTPGQGLQFLFEYFSETQRNKGNFPGRFSGRQFSNSRSEMNVSTLELGDSALYLCASSPLKGVGSYEQYFGPGTRLTVT.

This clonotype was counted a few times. CDR3 coding DNA: TGTGCCAGCAGCTCAGACATATTAAGTTCACCCCTCCACTTT. This encodes CASSSDILSSPLHF. The chain recombines TRBV12-3 or TRBV12-4 with TRBJ1-6; D gene uncertain. V lost 6 bases to trimming and J lost 9 bases, with 15 bases between them. The CDR3 loop spans 14 amino acids.

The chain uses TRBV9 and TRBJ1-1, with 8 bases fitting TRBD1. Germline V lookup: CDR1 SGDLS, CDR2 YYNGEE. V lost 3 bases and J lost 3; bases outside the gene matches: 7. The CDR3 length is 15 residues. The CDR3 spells CASSGTGPPDTEAFF. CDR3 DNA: TGTGCCAGCAGCGGGACAGGGCCCCCTGACACTGAAGCTTTCTTT.

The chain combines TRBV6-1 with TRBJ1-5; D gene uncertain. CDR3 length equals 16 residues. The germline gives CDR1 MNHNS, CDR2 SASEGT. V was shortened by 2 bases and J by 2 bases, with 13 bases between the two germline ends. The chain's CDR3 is CASSEYPTGGNQPQHF. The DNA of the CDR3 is TGTGCCAGCAGTGAATATCCAACCGGGGGCAATCAGCCCCAGCATTTT.

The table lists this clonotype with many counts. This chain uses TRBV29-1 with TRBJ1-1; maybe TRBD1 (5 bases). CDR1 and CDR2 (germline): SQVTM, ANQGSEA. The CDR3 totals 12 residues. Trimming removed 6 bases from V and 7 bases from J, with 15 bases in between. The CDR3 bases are TGCAGCGTGAGCAGCGACAGACTTGAAGCTTTCTTT. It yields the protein CSVSSDRLEAFF.